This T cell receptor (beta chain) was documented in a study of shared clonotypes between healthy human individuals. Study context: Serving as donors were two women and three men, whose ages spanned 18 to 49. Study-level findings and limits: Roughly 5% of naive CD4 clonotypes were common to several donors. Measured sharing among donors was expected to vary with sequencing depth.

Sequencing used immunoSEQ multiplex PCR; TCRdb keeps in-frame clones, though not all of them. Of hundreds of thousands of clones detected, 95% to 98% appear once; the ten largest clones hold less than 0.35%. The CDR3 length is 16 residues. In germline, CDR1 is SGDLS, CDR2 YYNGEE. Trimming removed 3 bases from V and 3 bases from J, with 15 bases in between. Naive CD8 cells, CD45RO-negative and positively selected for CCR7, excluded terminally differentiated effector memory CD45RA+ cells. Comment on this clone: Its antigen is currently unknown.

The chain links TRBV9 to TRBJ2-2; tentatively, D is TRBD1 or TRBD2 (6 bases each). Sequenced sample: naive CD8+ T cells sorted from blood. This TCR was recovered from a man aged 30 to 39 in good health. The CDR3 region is CASSGGQGRHTGELFF. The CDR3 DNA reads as TGTGCCAGCAGCGGGGGACAAGGGAGGCACACCGGGGAGCTGTTTTTT.